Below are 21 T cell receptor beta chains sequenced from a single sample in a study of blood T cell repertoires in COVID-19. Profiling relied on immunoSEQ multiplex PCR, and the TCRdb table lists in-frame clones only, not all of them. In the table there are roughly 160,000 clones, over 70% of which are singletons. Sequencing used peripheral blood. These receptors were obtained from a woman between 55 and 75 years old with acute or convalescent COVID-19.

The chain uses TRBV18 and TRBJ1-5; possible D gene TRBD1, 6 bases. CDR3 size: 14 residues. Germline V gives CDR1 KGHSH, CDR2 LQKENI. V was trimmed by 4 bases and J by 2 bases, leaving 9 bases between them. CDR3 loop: CASSQGVGNQPQHF. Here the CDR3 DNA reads TGTGCCAGCTCACAGGGGGTTGGCAATCAGCCCCAGCATTTT.

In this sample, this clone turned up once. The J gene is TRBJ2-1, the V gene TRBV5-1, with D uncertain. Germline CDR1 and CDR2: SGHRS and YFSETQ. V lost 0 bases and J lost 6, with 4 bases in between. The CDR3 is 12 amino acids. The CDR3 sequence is CASSLGVNEQFF. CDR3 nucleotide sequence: TGCGCCAGCAGCTTGGGAGTCAATGAGCAGTTCTTC.

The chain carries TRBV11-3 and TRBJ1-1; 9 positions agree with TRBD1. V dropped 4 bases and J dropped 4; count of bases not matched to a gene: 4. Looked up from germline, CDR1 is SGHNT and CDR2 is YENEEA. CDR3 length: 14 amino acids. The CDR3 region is CASSSDRGVTEAFF. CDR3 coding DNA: TGTGCCAGCAGCTCCGACAGGGGGGTCACTGAAGCTTTCTTT.

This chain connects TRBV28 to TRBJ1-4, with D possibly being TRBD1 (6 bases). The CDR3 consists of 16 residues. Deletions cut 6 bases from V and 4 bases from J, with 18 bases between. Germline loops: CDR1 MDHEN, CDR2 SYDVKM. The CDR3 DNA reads TGTGCCAGCAGCGAAGGGGGTAGTACAAGTAATGAAAAACTGTTTTTT. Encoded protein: CASSEGGSTSNEKLFF. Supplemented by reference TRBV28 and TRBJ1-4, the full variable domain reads DVKVTQSSRYLVKRTGEKVFLECVQDMDHENMFWYRQDPGLGLRLIYFSYDVKMKEKGDIPEGYSVSREKKERFSLILESASTNQTSMYLCASSEGGSTSNEKLFFGSGTQLSVL.

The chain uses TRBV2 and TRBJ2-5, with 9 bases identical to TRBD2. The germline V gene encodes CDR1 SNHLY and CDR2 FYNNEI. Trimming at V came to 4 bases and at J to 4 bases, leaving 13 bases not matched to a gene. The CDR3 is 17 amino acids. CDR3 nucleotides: TGTGCCAGCAGTGTAGGGTTGGCTAGCGGGGTTCGAGAGACCCAGTACTTC. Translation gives CASSVGLASGVRETQYF.

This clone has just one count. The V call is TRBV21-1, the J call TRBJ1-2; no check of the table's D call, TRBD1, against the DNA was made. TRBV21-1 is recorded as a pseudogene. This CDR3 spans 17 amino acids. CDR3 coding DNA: TGTGCCAGCAGCCTCCGGGACAGGGGGCGCGGTGGCTATGGCTACACCTTC. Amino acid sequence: CASSLRDRGRGGYGYTF.

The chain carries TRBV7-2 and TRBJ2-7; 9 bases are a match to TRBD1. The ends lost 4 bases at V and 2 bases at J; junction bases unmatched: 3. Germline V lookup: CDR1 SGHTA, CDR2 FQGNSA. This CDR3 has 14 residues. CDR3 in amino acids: CASSSDRGTYEQYF. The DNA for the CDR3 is TGTGCCAGCAGCTCTGACAGGGGGACCTACGAGCAGTACTTC. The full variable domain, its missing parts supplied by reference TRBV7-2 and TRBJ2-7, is GAGVSQSPSNKVTEKGKDVELRCDPISGHTALYWYRQSLGQGLEFLIYFQGNSAPDKSGLPSDRFSAERTGGSVSTLTIQRTQQEDSAVYLCASSSDRGTYEQYFGPGTRLTVT.

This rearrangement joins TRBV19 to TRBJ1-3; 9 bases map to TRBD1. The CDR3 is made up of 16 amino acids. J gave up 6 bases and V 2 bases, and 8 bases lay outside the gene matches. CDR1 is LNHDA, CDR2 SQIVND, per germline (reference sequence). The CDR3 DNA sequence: TGTGCCAGTAGTATAATCCGGACAGGGGTTGAAAACACCATATATTTT. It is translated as CASSIIRTGVENTIYF.

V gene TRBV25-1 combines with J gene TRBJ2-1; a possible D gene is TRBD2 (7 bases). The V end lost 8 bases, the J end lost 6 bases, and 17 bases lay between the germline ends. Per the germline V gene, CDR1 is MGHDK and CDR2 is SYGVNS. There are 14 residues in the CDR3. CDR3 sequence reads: CASSSTGGPNEQFF. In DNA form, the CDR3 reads TGTGCCAGCTCGTCCACGGGGGGCCCCAATGAGCAGTTCTTC.

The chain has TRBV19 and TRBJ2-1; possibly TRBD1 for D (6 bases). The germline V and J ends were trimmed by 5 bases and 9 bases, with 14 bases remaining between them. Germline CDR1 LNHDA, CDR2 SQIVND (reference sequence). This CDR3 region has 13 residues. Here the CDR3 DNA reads TGTGCCAGTAGTCCTACTCCAGGGGCTGAGCAGTTCTTC. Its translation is CASSPTPGAEQFF.

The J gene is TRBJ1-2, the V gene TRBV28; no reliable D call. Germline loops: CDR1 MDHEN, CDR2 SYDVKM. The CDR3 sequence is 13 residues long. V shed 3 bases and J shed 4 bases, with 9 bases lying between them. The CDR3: CASSLGYRYGYTF. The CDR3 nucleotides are TGTGCCAGCAGTTTGGGCTATCGCTATGGCTACACCTTC.

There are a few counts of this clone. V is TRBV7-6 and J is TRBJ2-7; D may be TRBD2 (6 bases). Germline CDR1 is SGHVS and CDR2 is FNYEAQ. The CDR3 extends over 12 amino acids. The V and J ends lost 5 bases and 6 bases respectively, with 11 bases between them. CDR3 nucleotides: TGTGCCAGCAGCCCGGGAGAGGCCGAGCAGTACTTC. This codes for CASSPGEAEQYF. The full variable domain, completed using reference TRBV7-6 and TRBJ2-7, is GAGVSQSPRYKVTKRGQDVALRCDPISGHVSLYWYRQALGQGPEFLTYFNYEAQQDKSGLPNDRFSAERPEGSISTLTIQRTEQRDSAMYRCASSPGEAEQYFGPGTRLTVT.

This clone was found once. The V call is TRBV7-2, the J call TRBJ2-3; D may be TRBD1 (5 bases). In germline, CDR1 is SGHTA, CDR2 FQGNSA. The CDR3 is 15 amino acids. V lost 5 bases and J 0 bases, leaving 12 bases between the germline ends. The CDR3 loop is CASSRLGHSTDTQYF. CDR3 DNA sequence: TGTGCCAGCAGCCGTCTTGGACATAGCACAGATACGCAGTATTTT.

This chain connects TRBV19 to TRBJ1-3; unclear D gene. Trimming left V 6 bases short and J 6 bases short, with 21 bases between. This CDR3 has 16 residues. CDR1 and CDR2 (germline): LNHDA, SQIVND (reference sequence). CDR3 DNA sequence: TGTGCCAGTAGGGGAATCCGCGGGATTTTAAAAAACACCATATATTTT. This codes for CASRGIRGILKNTIYF.

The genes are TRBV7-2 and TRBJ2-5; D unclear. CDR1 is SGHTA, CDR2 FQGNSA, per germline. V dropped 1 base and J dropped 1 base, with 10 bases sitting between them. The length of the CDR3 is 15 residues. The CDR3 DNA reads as TGTGCCAGCAGCTTAGTTCCGGGTATCCAAGAGACCCAGTACTTC. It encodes CASSLVPGIQETQYF.

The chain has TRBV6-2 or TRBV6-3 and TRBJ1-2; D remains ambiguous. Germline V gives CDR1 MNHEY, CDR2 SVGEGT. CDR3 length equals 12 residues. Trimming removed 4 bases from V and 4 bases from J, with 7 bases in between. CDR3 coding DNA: TGTGCCAGCAGTTCCAGCGTCTATGGCTACACCTTC. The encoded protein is CASSSSVYGYTF.

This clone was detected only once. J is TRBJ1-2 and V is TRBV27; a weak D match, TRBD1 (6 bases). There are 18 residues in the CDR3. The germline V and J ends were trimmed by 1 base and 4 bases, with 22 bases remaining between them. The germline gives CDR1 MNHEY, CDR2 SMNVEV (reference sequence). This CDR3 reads CASSLYRGFRDTFYGYTF. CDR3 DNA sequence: TGTGCCAGCAGTTTATATCGTGGCTTTCGGGACACCTTCTATGGCTACACCTTC.

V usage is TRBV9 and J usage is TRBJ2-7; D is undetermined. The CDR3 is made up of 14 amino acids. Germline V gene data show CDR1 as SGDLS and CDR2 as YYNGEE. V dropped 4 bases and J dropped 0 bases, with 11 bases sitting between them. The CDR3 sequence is CASSPNPSSYEQYF. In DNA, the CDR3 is TGTGCCAGCAGCCCTAACCCTAGCTCCTACGAGCAGTACTTC.

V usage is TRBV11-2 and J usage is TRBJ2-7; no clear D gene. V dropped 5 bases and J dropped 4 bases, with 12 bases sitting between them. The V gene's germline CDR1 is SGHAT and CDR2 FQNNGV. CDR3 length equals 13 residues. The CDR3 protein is CASSRTVTYEQYF. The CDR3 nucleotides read TGTGCCAGCAGCCGCACGGTTACTTACGAGCAGTACTTC.

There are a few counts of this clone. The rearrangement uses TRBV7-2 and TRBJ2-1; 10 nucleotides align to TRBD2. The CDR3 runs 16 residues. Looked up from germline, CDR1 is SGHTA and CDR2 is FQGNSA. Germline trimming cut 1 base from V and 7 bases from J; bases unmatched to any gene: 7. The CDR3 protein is CASSLESGGGRNEQFF. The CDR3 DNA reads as TGTGCCAGCAGCTTAGAGAGCGGGGGGGGAAGGAATGAGCAGTTCTTC.

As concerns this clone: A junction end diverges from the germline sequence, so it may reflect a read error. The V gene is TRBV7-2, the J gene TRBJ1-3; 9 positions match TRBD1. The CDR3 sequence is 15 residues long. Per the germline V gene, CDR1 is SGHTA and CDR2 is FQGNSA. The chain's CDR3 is CASSLAPGQGITIYF. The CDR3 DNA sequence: TGTGCCAGCAGCTTAGCACCGGGACAGGGAATCACCATATATTTT.